The sequence of this T cell receptor beta chain was determined in a study of T cell responses to AZD1222 COVID-19 vaccine. Study results and limitations: Vaccine-associated CD4 TCRs ranged over spike, dominating at 160-218 and 743-854. Following two doses of AZD1222, Spike-specific TCR breadth and depth rose. White British ancestry dominated among donors, who included more females, and clonal diversity was possibly underestimated. At baseline, just five to seven AZD1222 recipients tested seropositive.

The repertoire was sequenced with immunoSEQ multiplex PCR; TCRdb's copy has only in-frame clones and lacks some. The sample consists of 150,000 to 180,000 clones, about nine tenths of them appearing once. Regarding this clone: Its specificity is not known.

The CDR3 spans 15 residues. Trimming took 4 bases from V and 7 from J, leaving 19 bases between them. Per germline, CDR1 MNHEY and CDR2 SVGAGI. The receptor comes from an adult who received the AZD1222 COVID-19 vaccine. The material sequenced was peripheral blood, taken 28 days after the second AZD1222 dose. The chain carries TRBV6-5 and TRBJ1-2; D call uncertain. The CDR3 coding sequence is TGTGCCAGCAGTTCAAGCGGACGGGTGGCGGGTGGCTACACCTTC. This sequence encodes CASSSSGRVAGGYTF.